Included here is one T cell receptor beta chain sequence, with context. Antigen unknown. The data stem from a study of T cell responses to AZD1222 COVID-19 vaccine. Study at large: Second doses that came at about 4 or about 12 weeks were put together. Study-wide results and caveats: After two AZD1222 doses, spike-specific TCR breadth and depth rose versus day 0. Vaccine-related CD4 TCRs covered spike, predominating at 160-218 and 743-854.

This table comes from immunoSEQ multiplex PCR, and its TCRdb copy is limited to in-frame clones, with some not included. This repertoire shows 95,000 to 150,000 clones, approximately 90% found once; its top ten account for around 0.96%. Here the sequenced sample was peripheral blood, taken on day 0 of AZD1222 vaccination. This clonotype originated in an adult in good health.

The CDR3 sequence is CASTAGGPPEQYF. The CDR3 coding sequence is TGTGCCAGCACCGCGGGAGGGCCCCCCGAGCAGTACTTC. The genes are TRBV6-6 and TRBJ2-7, with 9 bases aligning to TRBD2. Germline V gene sequence: CDR1 MNHNY, CDR2 SVGAGI (reference sequence). The CDR3 has 13 residues. J was trimmed by 6 bases and V by 7 bases; bases with no gene match: 7.